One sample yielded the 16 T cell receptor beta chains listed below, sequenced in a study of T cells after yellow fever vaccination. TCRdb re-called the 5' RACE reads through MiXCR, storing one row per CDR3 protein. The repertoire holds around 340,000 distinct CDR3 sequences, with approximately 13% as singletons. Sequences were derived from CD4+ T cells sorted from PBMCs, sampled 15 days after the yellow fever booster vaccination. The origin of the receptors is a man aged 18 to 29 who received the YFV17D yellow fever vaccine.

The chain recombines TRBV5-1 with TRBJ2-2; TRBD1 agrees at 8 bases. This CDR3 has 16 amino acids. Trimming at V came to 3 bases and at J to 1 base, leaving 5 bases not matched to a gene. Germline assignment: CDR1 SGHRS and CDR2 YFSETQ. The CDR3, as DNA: TGCGCCAGCAGCTCTCAGGGGGCTTTGAACACCGGGGAGCTGTTTTTT. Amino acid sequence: CASSSQGALNTGELFF.

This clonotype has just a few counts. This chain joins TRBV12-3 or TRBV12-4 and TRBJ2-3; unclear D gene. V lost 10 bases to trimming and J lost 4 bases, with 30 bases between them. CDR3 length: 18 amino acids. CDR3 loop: CATTMPPRLISGADTQYF. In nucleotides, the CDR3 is TGTGCCACCACCATGCCCCCGCGATTAATCAGTGGGGCAGATACGCAGTATTTT.

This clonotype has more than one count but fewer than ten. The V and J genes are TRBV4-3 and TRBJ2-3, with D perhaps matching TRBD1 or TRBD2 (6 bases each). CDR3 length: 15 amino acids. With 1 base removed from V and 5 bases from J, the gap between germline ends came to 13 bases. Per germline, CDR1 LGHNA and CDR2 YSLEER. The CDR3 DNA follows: TGCGCCAGCAGCCAAGTTCTCGGGGGCGTAGATACGCAGTATTTT. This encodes CASSQVLGGVDTQYF.

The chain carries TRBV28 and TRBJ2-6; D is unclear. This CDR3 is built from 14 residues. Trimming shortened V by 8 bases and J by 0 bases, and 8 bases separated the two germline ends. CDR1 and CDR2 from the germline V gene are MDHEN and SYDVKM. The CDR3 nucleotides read TGTGCCAGCCACTCGAGCTCTGGGGCCAACGTCCTGACTTTC. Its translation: CASHSSSGANVLTF.

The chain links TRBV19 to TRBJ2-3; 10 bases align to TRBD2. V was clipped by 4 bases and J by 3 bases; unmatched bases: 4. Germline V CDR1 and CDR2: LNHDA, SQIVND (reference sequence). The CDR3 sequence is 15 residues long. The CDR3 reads CASSTSSGGTDTQYF. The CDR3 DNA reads TGTGCCAGTAGTACCTCTAGCGGGGGAACAGATACGCAGTATTTT.

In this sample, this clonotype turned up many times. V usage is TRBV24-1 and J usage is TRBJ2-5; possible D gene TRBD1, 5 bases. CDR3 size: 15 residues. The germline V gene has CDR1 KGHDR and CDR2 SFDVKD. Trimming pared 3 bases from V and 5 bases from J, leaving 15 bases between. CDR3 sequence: CATSDRDSFGETQYF. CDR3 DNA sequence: TGTGCCACCAGTGATCGCGACAGTTTCGGGGAGACCCAGTACTTC.

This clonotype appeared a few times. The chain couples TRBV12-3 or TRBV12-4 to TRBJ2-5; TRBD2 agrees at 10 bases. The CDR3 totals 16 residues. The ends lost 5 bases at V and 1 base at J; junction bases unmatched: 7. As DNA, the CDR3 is TGTGCCAGCAGTGGGACCATAGCGGGGGGCCAAGAGACCCAGTACTTC. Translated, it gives CASSGTIAGGQETQYF.

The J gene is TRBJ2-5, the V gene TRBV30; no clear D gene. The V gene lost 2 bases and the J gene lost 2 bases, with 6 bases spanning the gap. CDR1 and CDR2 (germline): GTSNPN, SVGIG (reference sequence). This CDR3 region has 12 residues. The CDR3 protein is CAWSIGQETQYF. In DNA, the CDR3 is TGTGCCTGGAGTATAGGGCAAGAGACCCAGTACTTC.

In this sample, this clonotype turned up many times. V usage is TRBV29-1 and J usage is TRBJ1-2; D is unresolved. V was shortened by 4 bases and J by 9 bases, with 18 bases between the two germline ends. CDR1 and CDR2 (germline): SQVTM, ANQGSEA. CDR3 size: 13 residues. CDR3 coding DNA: TGCAGCGTTGCCGCCCCGCTAATTAGCAGCTACACCTTC. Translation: CSVAAPLISSYTF.

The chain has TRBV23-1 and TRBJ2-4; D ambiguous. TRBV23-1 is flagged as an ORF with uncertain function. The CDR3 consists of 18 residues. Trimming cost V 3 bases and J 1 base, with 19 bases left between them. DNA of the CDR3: TGCGCCAGCAGTCAGACCAGAACCCCCAGAGCGGCCAAAAACATTCAGTACTTC. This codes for CASSQTRTPRAAKNIQYF.

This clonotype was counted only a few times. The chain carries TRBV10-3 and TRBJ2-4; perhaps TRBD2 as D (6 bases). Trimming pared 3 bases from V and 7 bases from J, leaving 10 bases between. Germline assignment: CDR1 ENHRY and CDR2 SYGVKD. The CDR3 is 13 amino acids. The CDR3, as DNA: TGTGCCATCAGTGATAGCGGCCCCAACATTCAGTACTTC. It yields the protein CAISDSGPNIQYF.

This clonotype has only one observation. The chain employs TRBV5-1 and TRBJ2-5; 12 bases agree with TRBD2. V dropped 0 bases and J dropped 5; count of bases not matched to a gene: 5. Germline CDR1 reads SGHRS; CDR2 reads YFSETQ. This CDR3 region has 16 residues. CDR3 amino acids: CASSLGTSGDSETQYF. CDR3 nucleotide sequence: TGCGCCAGCAGCTTGGGGACTAGCGGGGACTCGGAGACCCAGTACTTC.

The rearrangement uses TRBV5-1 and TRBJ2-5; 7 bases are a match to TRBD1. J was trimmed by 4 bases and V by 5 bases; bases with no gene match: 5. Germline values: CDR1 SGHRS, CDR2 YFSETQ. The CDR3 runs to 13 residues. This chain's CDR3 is CASRVTGVETQYF. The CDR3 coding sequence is TGCGCCAGCAGGGTTACAGGGGTAGAGACCCAGTACTTC.

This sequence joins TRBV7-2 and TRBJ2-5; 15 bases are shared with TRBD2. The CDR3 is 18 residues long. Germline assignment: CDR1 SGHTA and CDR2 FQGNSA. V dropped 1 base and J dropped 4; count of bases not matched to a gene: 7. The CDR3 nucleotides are TGTGCCAGCAGCTTAGGAGGACTAGCGGGGGGGTCGGGAGAGACCCAGTACTTC. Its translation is CASSLGGLAGGSGETQYF.

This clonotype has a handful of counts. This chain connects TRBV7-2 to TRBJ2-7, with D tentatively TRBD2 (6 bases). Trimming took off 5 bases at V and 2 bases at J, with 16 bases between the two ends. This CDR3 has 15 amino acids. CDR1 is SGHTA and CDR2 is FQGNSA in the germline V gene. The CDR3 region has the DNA TGTGCCAGCAGCCCGCGGGGACGAGCGGCCTACGAGCAGTACTTC. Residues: CASSPRGRAAYEQYF.

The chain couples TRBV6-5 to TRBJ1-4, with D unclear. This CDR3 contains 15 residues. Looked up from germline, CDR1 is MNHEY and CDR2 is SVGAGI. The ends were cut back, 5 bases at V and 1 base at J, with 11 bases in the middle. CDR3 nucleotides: TGTGCCAGCAGTCAGTCATTCCGAACTAATGAAAAACTGTTTTTT. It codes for CASSQSFRTNEKLFF.